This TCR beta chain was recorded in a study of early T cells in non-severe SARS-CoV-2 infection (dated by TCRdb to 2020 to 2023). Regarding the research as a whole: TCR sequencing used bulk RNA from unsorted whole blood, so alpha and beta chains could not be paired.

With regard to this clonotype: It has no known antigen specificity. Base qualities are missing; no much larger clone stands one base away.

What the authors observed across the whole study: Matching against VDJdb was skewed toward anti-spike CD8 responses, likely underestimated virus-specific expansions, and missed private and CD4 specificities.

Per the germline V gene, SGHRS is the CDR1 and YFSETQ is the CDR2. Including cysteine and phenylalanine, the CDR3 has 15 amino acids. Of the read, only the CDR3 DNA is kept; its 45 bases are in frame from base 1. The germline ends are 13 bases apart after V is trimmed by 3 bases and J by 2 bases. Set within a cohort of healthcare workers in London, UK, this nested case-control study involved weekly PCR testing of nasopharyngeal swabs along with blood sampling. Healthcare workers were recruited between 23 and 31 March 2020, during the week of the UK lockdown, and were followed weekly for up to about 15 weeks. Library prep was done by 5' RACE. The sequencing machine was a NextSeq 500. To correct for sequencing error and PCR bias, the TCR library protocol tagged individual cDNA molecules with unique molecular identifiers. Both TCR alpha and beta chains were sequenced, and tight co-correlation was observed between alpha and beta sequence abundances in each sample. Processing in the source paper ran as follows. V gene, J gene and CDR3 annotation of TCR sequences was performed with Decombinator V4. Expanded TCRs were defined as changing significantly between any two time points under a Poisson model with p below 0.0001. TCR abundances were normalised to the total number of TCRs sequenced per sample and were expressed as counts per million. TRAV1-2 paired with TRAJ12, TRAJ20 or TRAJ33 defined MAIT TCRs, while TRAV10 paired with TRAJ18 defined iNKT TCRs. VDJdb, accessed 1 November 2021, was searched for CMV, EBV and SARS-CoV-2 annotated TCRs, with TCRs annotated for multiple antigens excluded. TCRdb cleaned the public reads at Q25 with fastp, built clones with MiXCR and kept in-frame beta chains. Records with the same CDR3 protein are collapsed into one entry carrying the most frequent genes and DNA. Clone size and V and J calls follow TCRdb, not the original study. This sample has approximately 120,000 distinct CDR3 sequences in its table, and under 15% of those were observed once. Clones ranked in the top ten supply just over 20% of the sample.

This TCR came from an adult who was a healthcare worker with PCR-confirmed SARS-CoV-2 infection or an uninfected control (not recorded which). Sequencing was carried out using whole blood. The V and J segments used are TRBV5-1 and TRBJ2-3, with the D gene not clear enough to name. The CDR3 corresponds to CASSSKTVPTDTQYF. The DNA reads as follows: TGCGCCAGCAGCTCAAAGACTGTACCCACAGATACGCAGTATTTT.